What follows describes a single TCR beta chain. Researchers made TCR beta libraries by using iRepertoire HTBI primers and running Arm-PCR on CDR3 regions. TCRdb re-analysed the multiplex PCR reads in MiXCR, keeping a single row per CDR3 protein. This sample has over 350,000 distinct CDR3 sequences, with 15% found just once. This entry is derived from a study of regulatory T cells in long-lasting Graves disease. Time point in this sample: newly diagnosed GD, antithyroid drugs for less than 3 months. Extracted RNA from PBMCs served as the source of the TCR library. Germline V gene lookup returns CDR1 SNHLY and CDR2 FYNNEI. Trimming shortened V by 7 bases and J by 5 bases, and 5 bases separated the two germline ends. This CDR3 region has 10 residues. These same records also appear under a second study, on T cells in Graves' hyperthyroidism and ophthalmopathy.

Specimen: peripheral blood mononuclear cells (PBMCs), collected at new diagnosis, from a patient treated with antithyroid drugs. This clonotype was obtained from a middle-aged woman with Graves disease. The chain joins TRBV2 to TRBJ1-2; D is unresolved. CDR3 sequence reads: CASIQYGYTF. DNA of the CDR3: TGTGCCAGCATTCAGTATGGCTACACCTTC. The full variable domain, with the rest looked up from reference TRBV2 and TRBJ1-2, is EPEVTQTPSHQVTQMGQEVILRCVPISNHLYFYWYRQILGQKVEFLVSFYNNEISEKSEIFDDQFSVERPDGSNFTLKIRSTKLEDSAMYFCASIQYGYTFGSGTRLTVV.